A single T cell receptor beta chain is shown here with its context. Its target is unknown. Produced via immunoSEQ multiplex PCR; TCRdb's table is partial and in-frame only. The table shows roughly 110,000 clones, with around nine tenths occurring only once. The sample is drawn from a study of T cell responses to AZD1222 COVID-19 vaccine. Whole-study results and caveats: Seropositive at baseline were only a handful of AZD1222 recipients. Nearly half of spike-specific TCRs reportedly go after variant regions that carry no mutations. The study found vaccine-associated CD4 TCRs spanning spike, dominant at 160-218 and 743-854.

CDR1 and CDR2 (germline): WNHNN, SYGVQD (reference sequence). V lost 5 bases and J lost 3, with 16 bases in between. The CDR3 has 16 amino acids. The source was peripheral blood, collected on day 0 of AZD1222 vaccination. The TCR was taken from an adult in good health. The V call is TRBV10-1, the J call TRBJ2-2, with D uncertain. DNA of the CDR3: TGCGCCAGCAGTACAGATGAGTCCCCATACACCGGGGAGCTGTTTTTT. Translation: CASSTDESPYTGELFF.